The sequence of this T cell receptor beta chain was determined in a study of blood T cell repertoires in COVID-19. Study overall: Researchers got acute and convalescent COVID-19 samples from the United States, Italy and Spain.

Repertoires were generated with immunoSEQ multiplex PCR, while TCRdb's copy carries only in-frame clones and drops some. The sample includes about 230,000 clones, 70% to 90% of them seen just once. CDR1 and CDR2 from the germline V gene are MNHNS and SASEGT. V lost 3 bases, J lost 6 bases, and 12 bases lay in between. CDR3 size: 14 residues. Source material: PBMCs or T cells enriched from blood (not recorded which). This TCR was recovered from a man aged 18 to 30 who had recovered from COVID-19. V is TRBV6-1 and J is TRBJ1-5; D is possibly TRBD1 (5 bases). As DNA, the CDR3 is TGTGCCAGCAGTGAGGAATGGGGCGGTCAGCCCCAGCATTTT. Amino acids: CASSEEWGGQPQHF.